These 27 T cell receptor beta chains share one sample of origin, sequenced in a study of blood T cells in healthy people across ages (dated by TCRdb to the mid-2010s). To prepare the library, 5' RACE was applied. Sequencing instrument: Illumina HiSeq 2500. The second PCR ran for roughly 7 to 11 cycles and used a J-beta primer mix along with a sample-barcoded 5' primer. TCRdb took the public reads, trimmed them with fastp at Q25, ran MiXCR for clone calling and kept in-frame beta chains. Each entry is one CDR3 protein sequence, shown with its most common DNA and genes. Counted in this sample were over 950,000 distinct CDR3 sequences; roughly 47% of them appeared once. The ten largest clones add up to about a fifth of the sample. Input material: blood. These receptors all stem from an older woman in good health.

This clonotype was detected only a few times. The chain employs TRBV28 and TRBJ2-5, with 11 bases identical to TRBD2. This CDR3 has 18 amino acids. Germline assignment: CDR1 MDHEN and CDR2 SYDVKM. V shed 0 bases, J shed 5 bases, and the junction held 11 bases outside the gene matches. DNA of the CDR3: TGTGCCAGCAGTTTATGGGGGCTAGCGGGAGGTCCACGGGAGACCCAGTACTTC. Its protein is CASSLWGLAGGPRETQYF.

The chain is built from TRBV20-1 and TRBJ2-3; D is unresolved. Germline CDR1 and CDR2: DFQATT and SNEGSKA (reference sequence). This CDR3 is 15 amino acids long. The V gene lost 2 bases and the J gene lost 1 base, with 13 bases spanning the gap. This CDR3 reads CSARIPTERTDTQYF. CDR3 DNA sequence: TGCAGTGCTAGAATTCCAACTGAACGCACAGATACGCAGTATTTT.

The CDR3 region is CSARVIDFPYEQYF. DNA of the CDR3: TGCAGTGCTAGAGTAATAGACTTCCCCTACGAGCAGTACTTC. This chain links TRBV20-1 with TRBJ2-4, with D unresolved. Judging by the DNA end, TRBJ2-7 fits better; the J call may be wrong. Germline CDR1 is DFQATT and CDR2 is SNEGSKA (reference sequence). This CDR3 spans 14 amino acids.

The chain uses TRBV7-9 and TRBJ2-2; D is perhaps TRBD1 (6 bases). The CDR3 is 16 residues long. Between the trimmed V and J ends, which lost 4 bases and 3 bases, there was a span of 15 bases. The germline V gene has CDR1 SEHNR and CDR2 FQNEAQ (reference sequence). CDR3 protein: CASSSNREKDTGELFF. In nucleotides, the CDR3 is TGTGCCAGCAGCTCCAACAGGGAGAAGGACACCGGGGAGCTGTTTTTT.

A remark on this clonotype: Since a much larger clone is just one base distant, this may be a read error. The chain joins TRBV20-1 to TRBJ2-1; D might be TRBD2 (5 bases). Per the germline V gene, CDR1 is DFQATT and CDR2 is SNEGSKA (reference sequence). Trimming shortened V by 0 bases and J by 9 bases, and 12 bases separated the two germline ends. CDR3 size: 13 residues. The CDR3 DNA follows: TGCAGTGCTAGAGATTTTCAAGGGAGTGAGCAGTTCTTC. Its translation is CSARDFQGSEQFF.

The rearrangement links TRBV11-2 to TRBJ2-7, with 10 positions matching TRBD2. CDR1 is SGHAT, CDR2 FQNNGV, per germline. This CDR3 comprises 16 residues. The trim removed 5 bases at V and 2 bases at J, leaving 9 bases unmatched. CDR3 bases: TGTGCCAGCAGCCCAATCCAGCGGGAGGGAGCCTACGAGCAGTACTTC. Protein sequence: CASSPIQREGAYEQYF.

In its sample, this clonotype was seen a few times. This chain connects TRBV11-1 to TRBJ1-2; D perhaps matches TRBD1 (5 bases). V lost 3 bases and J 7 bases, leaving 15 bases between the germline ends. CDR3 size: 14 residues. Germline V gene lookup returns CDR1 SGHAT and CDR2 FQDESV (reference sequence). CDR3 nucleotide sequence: TGTGCCAGCAGCTTGGCGGGGGAAGCCTCTGGCTACACCTTC. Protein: CASSLAGEASGYTF. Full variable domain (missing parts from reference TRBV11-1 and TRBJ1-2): EAEVAQSPRYKITEKSQAVAFWCDPISGHATLYWYRQILGQGPELLVQFQDESVVDDSQLPKDRFSAERLKGVDSTLKIQPAELGDSAMYLCASSLAGEASGYTFGSGTRLTVV.

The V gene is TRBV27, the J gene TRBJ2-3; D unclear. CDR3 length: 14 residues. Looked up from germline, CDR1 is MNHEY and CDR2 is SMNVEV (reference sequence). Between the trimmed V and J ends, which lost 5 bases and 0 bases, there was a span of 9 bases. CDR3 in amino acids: CASSPFTSTDTQYF. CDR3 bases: TGTGCCAGCAGTCCATTTACTAGCACAGATACGCAGTATTTT.

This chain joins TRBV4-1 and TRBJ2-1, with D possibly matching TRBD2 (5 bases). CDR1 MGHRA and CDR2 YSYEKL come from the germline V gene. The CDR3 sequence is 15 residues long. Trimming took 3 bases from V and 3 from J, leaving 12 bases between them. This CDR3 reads CASSHPSGIYNEQFF. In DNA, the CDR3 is TGCGCCAGCAGCCATCCCTCGGGAATCTACAATGAGCAGTTCTTC.

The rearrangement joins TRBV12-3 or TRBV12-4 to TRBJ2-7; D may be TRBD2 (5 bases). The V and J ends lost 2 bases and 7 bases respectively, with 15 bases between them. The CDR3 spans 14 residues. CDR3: CASSLRGKPGEQYF. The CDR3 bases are TGTGCCAGCAGTTTAAGAGGGAAGCCGGGGGAGCAGTACTTC.

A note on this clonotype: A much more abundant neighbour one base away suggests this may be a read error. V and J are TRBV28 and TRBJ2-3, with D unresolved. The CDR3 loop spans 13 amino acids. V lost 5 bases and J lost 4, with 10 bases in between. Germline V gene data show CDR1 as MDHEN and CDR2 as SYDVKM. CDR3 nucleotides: TGTGCCAGCAGTGCAAGACCCGCAGATACGCAGTATTTT. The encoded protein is CASSARPADTQYF.

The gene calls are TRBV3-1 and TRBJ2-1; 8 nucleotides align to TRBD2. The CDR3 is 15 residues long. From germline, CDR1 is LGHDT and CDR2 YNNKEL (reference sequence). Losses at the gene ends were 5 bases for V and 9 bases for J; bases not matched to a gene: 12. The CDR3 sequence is CASSSPASGRSEQFF. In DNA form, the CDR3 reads TGTGCCAGCAGCTCCCCGGCAAGCGGGAGATCTGAGCAGTTCTTC.

Here the CDR3 DNA reads TGTGCCAGCAGCTTCTTCGGTCAGGGAGGAGGAAATCAGCCCCAGCATTTT. It translates to CASSFFGQGGGNQPQHF. The chain uses TRBV5-6 and TRBJ1-5; the D gene is possibly TRBD1 (5 bases). Trimming pared 2 bases from V and 4 bases from J, leaving 19 bases between. The germline V gene has CDR1 SGHDT and CDR2 YYEEEE. The CDR3 runs 17 residues.

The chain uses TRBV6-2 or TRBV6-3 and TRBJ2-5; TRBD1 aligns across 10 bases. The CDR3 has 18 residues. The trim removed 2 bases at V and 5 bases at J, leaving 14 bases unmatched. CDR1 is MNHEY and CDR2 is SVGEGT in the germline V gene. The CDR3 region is CASSYAPGQGRSRETQYF. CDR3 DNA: TGTGCCAGCAGTTACGCGCCGGGACAGGGGCGCTCCAGGGAGACCCAGTACTTC.

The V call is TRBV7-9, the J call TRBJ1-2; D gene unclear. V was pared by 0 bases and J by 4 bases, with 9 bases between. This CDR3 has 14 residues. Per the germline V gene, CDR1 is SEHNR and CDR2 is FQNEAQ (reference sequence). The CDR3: CASSLALWGYGYTF. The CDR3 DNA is TGTGCCAGCAGCTTAGCGCTTTGGGGCTATGGCTACACCTTC.

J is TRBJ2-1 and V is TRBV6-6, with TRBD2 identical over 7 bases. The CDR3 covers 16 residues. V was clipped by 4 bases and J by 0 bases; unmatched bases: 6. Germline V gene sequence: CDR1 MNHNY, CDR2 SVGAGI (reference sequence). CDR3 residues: CASSSHGGSSYNEQFF. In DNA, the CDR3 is TGTGCCAGCAGTTCCCACGGGGGGAGCTCCTACAATGAGCAGTTCTTC.

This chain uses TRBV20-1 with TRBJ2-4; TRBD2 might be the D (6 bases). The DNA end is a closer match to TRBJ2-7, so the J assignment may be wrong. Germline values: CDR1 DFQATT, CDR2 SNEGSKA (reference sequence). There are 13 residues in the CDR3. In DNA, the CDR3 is TGCAGTGCCCCGGGACTCCTCTTCCACGAGCAGTACTTC. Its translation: CSAPGLLFHEQYF.

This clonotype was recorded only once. CDR3 protein: CASSPRQGIGLAGSDTQYF. As DNA, the CDR3 is TGTGCCAGCTCACCGAGACAGGGTATCGGACTAGCGGGATCAGATACGCAGTATTTT. The chain carries TRBV18 and TRBJ2-3; 12 bases map to TRBD2. CDR3 length equals 19 residues. With V trimmed by 3 bases and J by 4 bases, 14 bases remained unmatched. Germline-derived CDR1 and CDR2 are KGHSH and LQKENI.

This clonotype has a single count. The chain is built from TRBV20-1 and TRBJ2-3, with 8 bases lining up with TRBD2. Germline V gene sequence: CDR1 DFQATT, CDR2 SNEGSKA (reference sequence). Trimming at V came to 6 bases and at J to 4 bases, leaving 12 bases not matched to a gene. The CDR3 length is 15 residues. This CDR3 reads CSALLDGRGADTQYF. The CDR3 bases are TGCAGTGCCCTATTGGACGGGAGGGGGGCAGATACGCAGTATTTT.

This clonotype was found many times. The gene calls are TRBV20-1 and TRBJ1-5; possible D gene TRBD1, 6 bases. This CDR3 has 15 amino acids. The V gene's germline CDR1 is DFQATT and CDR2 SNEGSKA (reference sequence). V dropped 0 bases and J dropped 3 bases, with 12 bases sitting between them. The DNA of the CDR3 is TGCAGTGCTAGAGATGCGACAGGTTCCAATCAGCCCCAGCATTTT. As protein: CSARDATGSNQPQHF.

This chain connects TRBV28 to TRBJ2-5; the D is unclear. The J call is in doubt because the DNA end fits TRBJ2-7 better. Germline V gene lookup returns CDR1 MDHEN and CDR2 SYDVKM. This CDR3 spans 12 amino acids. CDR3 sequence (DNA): TGTGCCAGCGTATCTTGGTACGACGAGCAGTACTTC. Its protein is CASVSWYDEQYF.

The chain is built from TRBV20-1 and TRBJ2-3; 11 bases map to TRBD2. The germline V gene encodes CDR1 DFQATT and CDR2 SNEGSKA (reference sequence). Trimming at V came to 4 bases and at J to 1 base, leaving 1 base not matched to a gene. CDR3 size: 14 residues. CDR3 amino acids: CSAMTSGGTDTQYF. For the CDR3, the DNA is TGCAGTGCTATGACTAGCGGGGGCACAGATACGCAGTATTTT.

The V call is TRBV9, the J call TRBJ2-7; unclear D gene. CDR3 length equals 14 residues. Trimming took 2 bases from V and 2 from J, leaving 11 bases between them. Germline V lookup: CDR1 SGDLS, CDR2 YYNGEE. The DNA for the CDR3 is TGTGCCAGCAGCGTGACCAGCACAACCTACGAGCAGTACTTC. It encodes CASSVTSTTYEQYF.

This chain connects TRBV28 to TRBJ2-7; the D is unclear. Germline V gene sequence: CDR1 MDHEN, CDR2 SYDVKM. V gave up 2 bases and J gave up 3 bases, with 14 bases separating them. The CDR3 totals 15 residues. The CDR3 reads CASSLMGSGNYEQYF. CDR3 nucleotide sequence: TGTGCCAGCAGTTTAATGGGTTCCGGTAACTACGAGCAGTACTTC.

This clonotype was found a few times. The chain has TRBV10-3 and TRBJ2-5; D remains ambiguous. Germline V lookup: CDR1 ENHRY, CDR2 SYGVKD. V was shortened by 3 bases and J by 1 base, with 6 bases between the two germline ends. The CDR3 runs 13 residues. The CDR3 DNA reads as TGTGCCATCAGTGAAAGAGCCCAAGAGACCCAGTACTTC. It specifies CAISERAQETQYF.

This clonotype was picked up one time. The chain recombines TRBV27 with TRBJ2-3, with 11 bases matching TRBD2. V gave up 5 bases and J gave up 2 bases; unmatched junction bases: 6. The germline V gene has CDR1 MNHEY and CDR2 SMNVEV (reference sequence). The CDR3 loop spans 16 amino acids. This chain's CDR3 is CASSPSLAGATDTQYF. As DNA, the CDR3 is TGTGCCAGCAGTCCGTCACTAGCGGGAGCCACAGATACGCAGTATTTT.

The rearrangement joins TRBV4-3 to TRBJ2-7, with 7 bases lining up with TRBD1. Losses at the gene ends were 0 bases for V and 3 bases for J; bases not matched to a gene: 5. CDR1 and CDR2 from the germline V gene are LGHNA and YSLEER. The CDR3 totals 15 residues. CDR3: CASSQETGLFYEQYF. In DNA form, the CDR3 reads TGCGCCAGCAGCCAAGAGACAGGGTTATTCTACGAGCAGTACTTC.